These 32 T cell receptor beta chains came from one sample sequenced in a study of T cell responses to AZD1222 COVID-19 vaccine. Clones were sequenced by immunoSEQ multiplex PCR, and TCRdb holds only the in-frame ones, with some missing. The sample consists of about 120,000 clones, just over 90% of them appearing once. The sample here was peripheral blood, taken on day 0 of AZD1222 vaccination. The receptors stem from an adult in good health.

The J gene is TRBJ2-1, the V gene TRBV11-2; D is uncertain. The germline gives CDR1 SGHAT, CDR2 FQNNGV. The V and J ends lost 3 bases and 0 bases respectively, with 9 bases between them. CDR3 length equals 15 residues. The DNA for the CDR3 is TGTGCCAGCAGCTTGGAGACGAGCTCCTACAATGAGCAGTTCTTC. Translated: CASSLETSSYNEQFF.

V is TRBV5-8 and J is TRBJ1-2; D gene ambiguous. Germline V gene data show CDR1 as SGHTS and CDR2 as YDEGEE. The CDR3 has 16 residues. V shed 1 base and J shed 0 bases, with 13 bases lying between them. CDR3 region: CASSLLGTATNYGYTF. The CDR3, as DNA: TGTGCCAGCAGCTTGTTAGGTACAGCAACTAACTATGGCTACACCTTC.

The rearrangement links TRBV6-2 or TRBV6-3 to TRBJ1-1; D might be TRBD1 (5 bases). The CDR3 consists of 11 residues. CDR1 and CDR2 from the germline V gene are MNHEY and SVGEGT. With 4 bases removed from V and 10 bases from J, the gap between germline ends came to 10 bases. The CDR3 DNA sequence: TGTGCCAGCAGTTCCGGGGGAAGAGCTTTCTTT. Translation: CASSSGGRAFF.

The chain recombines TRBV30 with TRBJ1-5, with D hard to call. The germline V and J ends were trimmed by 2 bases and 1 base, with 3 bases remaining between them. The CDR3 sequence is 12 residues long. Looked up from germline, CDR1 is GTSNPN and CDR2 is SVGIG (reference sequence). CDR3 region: CAWSMSNQPQHF. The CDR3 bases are TGTGCCTGGAGTATGAGCAATCAGCCCCAGCATTTT.

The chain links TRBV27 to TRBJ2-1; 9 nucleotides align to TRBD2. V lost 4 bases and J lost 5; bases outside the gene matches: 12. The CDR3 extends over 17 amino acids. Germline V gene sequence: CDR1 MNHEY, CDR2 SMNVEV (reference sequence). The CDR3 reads CASSSYTRGGANNEQFF. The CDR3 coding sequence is TGTGCCAGCAGTTCCTACACCCGCGGGGGGGCCAACAATGAGCAGTTCTTC.

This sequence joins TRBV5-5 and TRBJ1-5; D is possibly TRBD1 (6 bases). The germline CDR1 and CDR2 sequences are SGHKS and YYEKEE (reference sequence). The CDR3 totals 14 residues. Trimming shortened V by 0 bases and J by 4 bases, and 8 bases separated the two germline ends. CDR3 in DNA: TGTGCCAGCAGCTTGGCCGACAGGAATCAGCCCCAGCATTTT. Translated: CASSLADRNQPQHF. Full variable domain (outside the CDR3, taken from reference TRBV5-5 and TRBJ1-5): DAGVTQSPTHLIKTRGQQVTLRCSPISGHKSVSWYQQVLGQGPQFIFQYYEKEERGRGNFPDRFSARQFPNYSSELNVNALLLGDSALYLCASSLADRNQPQHFGDGTRLSIL.

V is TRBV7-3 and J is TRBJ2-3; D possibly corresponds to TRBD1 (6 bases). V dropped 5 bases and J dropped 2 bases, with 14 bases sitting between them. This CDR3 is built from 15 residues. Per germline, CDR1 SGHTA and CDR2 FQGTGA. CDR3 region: CASSPRGQFTDTQYF. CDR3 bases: TGTGCCAGCAGCCCGCGAGGACAGTTCACAGATACGCAGTATTTT.

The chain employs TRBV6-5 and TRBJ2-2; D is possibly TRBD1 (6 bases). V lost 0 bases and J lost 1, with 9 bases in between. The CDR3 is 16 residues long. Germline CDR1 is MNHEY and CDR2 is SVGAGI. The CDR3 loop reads CASSYSGAMNTGELFF. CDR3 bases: TGTGCCAGCAGTTACTCGGGGGCCATGAACACCGGGGAGCTGTTTTTT.

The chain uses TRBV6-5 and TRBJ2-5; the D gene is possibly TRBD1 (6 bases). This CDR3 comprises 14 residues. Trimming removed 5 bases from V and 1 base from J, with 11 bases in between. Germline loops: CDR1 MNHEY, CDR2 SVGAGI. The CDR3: CASSRTEIQETQYF. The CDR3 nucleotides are TGTGCCAGCAGTAGGACAGAGATCCAAGAGACCCAGTACTTC.

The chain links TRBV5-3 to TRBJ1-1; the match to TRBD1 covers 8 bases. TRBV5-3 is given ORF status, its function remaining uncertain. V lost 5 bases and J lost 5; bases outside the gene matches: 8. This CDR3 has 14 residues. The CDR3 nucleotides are TGTGCCAGAAGTTGCTCTAGGACAGGGACTGAAGCTTTCTTT. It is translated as CARSCSRTGTEAFF.

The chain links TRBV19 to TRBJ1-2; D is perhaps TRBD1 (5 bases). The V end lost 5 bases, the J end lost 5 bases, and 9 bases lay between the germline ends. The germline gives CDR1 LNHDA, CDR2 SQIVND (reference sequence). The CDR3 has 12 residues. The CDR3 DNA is TGTGCCAGTAGTCAGGGTTGGTATGGCTACACCTTC. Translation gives CASSQGWYGYTF.

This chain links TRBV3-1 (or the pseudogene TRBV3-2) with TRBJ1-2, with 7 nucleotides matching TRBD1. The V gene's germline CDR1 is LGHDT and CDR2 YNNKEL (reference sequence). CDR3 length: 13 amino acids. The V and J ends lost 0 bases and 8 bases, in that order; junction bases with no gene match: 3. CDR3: CASSQETGVGYTF. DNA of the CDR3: TGTGCCAGCAGCCAAGAAACAGGGGTCGGCTACACCTTC.

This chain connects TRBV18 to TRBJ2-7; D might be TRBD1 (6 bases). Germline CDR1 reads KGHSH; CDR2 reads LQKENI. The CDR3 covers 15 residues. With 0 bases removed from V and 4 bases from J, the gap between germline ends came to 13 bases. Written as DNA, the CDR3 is TGTGCCAGCTCACCACCGTCAGGGGAGAGGTACGAGCAGTACTTC. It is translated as CASSPPSGERYEQYF.

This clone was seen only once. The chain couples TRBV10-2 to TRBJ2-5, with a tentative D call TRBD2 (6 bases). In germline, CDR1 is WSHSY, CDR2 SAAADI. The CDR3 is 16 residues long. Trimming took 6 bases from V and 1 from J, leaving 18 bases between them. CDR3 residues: CASRGVGGDFQETQYF. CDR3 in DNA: TGCGCCAGCAGGGGGGTTGGCGGGGACTTCCAAGAGACCCAGTACTTC.

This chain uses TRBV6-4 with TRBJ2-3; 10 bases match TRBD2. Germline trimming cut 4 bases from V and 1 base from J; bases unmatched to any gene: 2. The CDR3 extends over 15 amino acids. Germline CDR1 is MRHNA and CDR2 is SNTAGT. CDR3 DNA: TGTGCCAGCAGTGCTCTAGCGGGGGGCACAGATACGCAGTATTTT. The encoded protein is CASSALAGGTDTQYF.

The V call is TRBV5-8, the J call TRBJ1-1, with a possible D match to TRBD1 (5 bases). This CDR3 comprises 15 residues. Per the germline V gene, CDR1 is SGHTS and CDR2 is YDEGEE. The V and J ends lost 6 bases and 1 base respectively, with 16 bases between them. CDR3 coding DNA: TGTGCCAGCACCCCGACTGACAGACCGAACACTGAAGCTTTCTTT. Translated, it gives CASTPTDRPNTEAFF.

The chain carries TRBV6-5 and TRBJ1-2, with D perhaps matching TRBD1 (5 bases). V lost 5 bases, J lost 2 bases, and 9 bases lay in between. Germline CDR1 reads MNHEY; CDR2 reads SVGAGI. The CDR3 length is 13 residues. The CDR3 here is CASSRDGNYGYTF. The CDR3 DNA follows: TGTGCCAGCAGTAGGGACGGGAACTATGGCTACACCTTC.

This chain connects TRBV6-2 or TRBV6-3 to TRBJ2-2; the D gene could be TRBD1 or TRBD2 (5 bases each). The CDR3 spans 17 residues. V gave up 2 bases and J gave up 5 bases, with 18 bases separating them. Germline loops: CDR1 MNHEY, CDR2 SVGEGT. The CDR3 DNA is TGTGCCAGCAGTTACGACAGCACCCTAGCATGGACCGGGGAGCTGTTTTTT. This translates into CASSYDSTLAWTGELFF.

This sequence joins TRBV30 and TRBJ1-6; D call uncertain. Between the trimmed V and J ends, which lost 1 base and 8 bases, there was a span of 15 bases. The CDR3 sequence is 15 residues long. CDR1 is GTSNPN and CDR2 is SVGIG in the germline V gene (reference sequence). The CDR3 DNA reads TGTGCCTGGAGTGAAGGCGACATTTGGGATTCACCCCTCCACTTT. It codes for CAWSEGDIWDSPLHF.

The CDR3 region has the DNA TGTGCCACCAGCAGAGACAGACAGGGCTATGGCTACACCTTC. It codes for CATSRDRQGYGYTF. The genes are TRBV15 and TRBJ1-2; 7 nucleotides match TRBD1. The CDR3 is 14 amino acids. J was trimmed by 4 bases and V by 0 bases; bases with no gene match: 2. Germline CDR1 reads LNHNV; CDR2 reads YYDKDF (reference sequence).

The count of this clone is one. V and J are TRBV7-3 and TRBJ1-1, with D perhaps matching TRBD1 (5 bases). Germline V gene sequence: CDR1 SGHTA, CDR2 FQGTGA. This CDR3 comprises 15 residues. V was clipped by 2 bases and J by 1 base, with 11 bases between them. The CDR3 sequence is CASSLSREKNTEAFF. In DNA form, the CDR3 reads TGTGCCAGCAGCTTATCCAGGGAAAAGAACACTGAAGCTTTCTTT.

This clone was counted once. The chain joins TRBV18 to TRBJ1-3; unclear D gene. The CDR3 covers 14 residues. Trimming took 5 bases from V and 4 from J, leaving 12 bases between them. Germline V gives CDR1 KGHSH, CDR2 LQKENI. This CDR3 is CASSTLQSGNTIYF. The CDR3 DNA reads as TGTGCCAGCTCAACCCTACAGTCCGGAAACACCATATATTTT.

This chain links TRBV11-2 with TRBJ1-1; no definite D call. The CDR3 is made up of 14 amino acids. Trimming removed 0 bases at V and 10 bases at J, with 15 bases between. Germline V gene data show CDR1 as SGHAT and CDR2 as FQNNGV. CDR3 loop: CASSLESSWIGAFF. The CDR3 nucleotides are TGTGCCAGCAGCTTAGAATCTAGTTGGATTGGAGCTTTCTTT.

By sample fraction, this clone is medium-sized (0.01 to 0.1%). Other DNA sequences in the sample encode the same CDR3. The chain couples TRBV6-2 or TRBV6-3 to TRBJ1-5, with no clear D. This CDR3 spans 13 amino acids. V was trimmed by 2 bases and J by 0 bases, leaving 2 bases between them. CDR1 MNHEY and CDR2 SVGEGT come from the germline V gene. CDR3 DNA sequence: TGTGCCAGCAGTTACAATAGCAATCAGCCCCAGCATTTT. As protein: CASSYNSNQPQHF.

The CDR3 coding sequence is TGTGCCAGCAGTTATGCGGGGGATTATAGCAATCAGCCCCAGCATTTT. It encodes CASSYAGDYSNQPQHF. V gene TRBV27 combines with J gene TRBJ1-5; D is perhaps TRBD1 (5 bases). Germline V gene data show CDR1 as MNHEY and CDR2 as SMNVEV (reference sequence). V lost 4 bases to trimming and J lost 0 bases, with 13 bases between them. This CDR3 region has 16 residues.

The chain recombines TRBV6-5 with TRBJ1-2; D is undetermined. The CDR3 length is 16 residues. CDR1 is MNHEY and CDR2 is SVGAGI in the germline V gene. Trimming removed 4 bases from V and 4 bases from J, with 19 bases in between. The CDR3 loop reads CASSFAPSGLLYGYTF. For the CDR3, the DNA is TGTGCCAGCAGTTTCGCCCCGAGCGGGTTGCTCTATGGCTACACCTTC.

The CDR3 loop reads CASSSSGSLAKNIQYF. The DNA for the CDR3 is TGTGCCAGCAGCTCCTCGGGGTCCCTAGCCAAAAACATTCAGTACTTC. The genes are TRBV6-2 or TRBV6-3 and TRBJ2-4; D is possibly TRBD2 (5 bases). V was clipped by 6 bases and J by 0 bases, with 15 bases between them. Looked up from germline, CDR1 is MNHEY and CDR2 is SVGEGT. The CDR3 loop spans 16 amino acids.

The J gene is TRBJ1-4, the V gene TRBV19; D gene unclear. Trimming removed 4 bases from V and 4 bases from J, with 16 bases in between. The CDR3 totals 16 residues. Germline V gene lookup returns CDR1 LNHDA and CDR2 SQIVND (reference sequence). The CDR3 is CASSKKTGGINEKLFF. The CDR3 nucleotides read TGTGCCAGTAGTAAAAAAACCGGAGGGATTAATGAAAAACTGTTTTTT.

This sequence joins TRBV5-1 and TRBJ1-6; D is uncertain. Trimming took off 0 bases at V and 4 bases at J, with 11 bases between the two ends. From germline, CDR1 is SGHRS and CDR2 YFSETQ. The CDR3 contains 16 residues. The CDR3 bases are TGCGCCAGCAGCTTGGGTGAGGAACTGTATAATTCACCCCTCCACTTT. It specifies CASSLGEELYNSPLHF.

In DNA form, the CDR3 reads TGTGCCAGCAGCTTAGTTTCGGGCCTCTATGGCTACACCTTC. This translates into CASSLVSGLYGYTF. V is TRBV7-2 and J is TRBJ1-2; D gene unclear. Trimming removed 1 base from V and 4 bases from J, with 10 bases in between. The CDR3 spans 14 residues. From germline, CDR1 is SGHTA and CDR2 FQGNSA.

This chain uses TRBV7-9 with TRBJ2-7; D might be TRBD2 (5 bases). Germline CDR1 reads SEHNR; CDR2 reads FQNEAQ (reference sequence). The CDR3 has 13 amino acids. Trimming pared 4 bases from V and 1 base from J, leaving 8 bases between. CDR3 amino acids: CASSSAVSYEQYF. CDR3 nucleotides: TGTGCCAGCAGCTCAGCGGTTTCCTACGAGCAGTACTTC.

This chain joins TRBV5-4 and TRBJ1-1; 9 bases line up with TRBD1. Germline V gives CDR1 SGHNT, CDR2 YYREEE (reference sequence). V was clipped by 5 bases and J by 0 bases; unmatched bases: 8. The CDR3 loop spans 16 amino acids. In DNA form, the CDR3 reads TGTGCCAGCAGTTACTCGGGACAGGGACTGAACACTGAAGCTTTCTTT. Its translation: CASSYSGQGLNTEAFF.